Below, 5 T cell receptor beta chains from the same sample are listed, as sequenced in a study of T cell responses to AZD1222 COVID-19 vaccine. Assay used: immunoSEQ multiplex PCR; TCRdb lists only in-frame clones, some missing. The sample records about 140,000 clones, 75% to 95% being singletons. The sequenced sample was peripheral blood, obtained on day 0 of AZD1222 vaccination. All receptors derive from an adult in good health.

The J gene is TRBJ1-5, the V gene TRBV7-8; the match to TRBD1 covers 9 bases. This CDR3 is built from 14 residues. The ends lost 5 bases at V and 5 bases at J; junction bases unmatched: 4. In germline, CDR1 is SGHVS, CDR2 FQNEAQ. The CDR3 coding sequence is TGTGCCAGCAGCCCTCGGACAGGGGATCAGCCCCAGCATTTT. This encodes CASSPRTGDQPQHF.

The gene calls are TRBV28 and TRBJ2-3; TRBD2 matches at 10 bases. Germline values: CDR1 MDHEN, CDR2 SYDVKM. The CDR3 has 14 amino acids. V lost 8 bases to trimming and J lost 5 bases; unmatched junction nucleotides: 7. Here the CDR3 reads CASGTSGVIDTQYF. The CDR3 DNA follows: TGTGCCAGCGGAACTAGCGGGGTAATAGATACGCAGTATTTT.

This clone has only a few counts. The chain links TRBV27 to TRBJ2-5; D tentatively fits TRBD1 or TRBD2 (5 bases each). Germline values: CDR1 MNHEY, CDR2 SMNVEV (reference sequence). V gave up 4 bases and J gave up 5 bases, with 17 bases separating them. The CDR3 covers 15 residues. CDR3 residues: CASSYGTGNAETQYF. As DNA, the CDR3 is TGTGCCAGCAGTTACGGGACCGGGAACGCGGAGACCCAGTACTTC.

The chain links TRBV4-2 to TRBJ1-5, with D unclear. The germline V gene has CDR1 LGHNA and CDR2 YNFKEQ. The CDR3 extends over 17 amino acids. Trimming pared 0 bases from V and 0 bases from J, leaving 12 bases between. For the CDR3, the DNA is TGTGCCAGCAGCCAAGATCCACTGACCTATAGCAATCAGCCCCAGCATTTT. Protein product: CASSQDPLTYSNQPQHF.

The chain combines TRBV6-2 or TRBV6-3 with TRBJ1-1, with TRBD1 as a possible D gene (5 bases). The V end was cut by 6 bases, the J end by 10 bases, with 12 bases between. The CDR3 length is 11 residues. CDR1 is MNHEY, CDR2 SVGEGT, per germline. CDR3 sequence (DNA): TGTGCCAGCAGCCTGGGGGTAGGAGCTTTCTTT. It specifies CASSLGVGAFF.